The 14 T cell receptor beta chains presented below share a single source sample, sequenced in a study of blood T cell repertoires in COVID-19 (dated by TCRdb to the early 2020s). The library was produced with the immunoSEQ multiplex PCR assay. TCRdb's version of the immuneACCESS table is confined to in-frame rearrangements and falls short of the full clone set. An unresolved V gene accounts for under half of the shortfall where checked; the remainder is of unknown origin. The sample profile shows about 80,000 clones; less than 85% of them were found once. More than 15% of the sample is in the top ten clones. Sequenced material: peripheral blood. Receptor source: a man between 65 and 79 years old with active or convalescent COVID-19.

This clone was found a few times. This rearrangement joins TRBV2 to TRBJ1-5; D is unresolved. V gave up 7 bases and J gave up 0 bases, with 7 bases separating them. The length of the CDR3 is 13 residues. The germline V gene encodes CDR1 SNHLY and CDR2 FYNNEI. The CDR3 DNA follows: TGTGCCAGCATGGGAGATAGCAATCAGCCCCAGCATTTT. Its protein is CASMGDSNQPQHF.

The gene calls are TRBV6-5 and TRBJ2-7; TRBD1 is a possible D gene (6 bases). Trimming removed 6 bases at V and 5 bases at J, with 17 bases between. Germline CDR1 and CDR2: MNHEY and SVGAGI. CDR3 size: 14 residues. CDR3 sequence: CASRPKTGGDEQYF. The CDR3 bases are TGTGCCAGCAGGCCTAAGACAGGTGGAGACGAGCAGTACTTC.

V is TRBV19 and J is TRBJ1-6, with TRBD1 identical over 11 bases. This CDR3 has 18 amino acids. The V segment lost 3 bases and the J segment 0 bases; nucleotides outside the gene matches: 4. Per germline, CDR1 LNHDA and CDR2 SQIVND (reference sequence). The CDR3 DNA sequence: TGTGCCAGTAGTATGGGGACAGGGGGATTCTCCTATAATTCACCCCTCCACTTT. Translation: CASSMGTGGFSYNSPLHF.

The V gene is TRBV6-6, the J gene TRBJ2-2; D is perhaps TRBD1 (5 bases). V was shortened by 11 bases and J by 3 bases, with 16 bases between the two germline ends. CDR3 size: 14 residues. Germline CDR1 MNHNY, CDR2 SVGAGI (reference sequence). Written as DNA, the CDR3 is TGTGCCGGCCCCCAGGGCTCGGACACCGGGGAGCTGTTTTTT. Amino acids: CAGPQGSDTGELFF.

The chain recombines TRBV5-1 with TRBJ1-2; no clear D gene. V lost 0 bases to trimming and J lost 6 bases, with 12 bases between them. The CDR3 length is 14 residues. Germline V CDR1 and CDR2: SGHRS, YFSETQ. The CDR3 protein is CASSLGPGDDGYTF. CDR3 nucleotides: TGCGCCAGCAGCTTGGGACCGGGAGATGATGGCTACACCTTC.

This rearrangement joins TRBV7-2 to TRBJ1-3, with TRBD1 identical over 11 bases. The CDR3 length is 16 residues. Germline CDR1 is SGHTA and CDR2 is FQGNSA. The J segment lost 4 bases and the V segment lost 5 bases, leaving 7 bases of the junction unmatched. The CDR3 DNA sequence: TGTGCCAGCAGCCGTGGACAGGGGGCATCAGGAAACACCATATATTTT. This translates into CASSRGQGASGNTIYF.

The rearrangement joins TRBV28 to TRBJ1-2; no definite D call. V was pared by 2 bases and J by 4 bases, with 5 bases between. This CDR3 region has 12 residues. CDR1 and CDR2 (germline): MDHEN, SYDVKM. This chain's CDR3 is CASSLTSYGYTF. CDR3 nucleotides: TGTGCCAGCAGTTTAACGAGCTATGGCTACACCTTC.

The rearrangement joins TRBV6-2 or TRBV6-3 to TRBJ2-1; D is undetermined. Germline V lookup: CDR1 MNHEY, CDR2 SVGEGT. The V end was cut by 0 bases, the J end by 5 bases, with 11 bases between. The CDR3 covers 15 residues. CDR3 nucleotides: TGTGCCAGCAGTTACTCGCCCACTGGAGACAATGAGCAGTTCTTC. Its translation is CASSYSPTGDNEQFF.

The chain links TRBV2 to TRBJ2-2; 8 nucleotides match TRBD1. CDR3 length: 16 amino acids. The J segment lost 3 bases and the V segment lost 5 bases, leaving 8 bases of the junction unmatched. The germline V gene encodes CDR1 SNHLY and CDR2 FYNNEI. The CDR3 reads CASSLGQGRYTGELFF. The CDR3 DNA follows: TGTGCCAGCAGTCTCGGACAGGGCAGGTACACCGGGGAGCTGTTTTTT. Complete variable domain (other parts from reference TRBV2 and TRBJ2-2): EPEVTQTPSHQVTQMGQEVILRCVPISNHLYFYWYRQILGQKVEFLVSFYNNEISEKSEIFDDQFSVERPDGSNFTLKIRSTKLEDSAMYFCASSLGQGRYTGELFFGEGSRLTVL.

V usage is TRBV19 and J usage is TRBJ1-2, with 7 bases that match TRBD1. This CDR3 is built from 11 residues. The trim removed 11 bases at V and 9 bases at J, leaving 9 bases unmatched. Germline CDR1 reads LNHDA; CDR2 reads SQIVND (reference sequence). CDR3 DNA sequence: TGTGCCGGGCGGACAGGAACACGCTACACCTTC. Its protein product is CAGRTGTRYTF.

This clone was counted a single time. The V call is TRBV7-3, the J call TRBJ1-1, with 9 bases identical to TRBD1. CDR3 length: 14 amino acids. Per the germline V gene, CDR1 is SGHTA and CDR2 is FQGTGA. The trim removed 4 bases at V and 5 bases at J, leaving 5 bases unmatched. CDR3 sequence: CASSSTGGITEAFF. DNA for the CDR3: TGTGCCAGCAGCTCTACAGGGGGCATAACTGAAGCTTTCTTT.

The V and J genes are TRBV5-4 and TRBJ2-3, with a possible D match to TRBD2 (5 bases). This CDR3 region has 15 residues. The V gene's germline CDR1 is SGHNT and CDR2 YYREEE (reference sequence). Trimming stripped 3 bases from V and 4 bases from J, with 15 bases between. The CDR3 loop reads CASSWASRGADTQYF. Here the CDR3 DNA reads TGTGCCAGCAGCTGGGCGTCTCGGGGTGCAGATACGCAGTATTTT. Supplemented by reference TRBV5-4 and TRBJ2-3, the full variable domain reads ETGVTQSPTHLIKTRGQQVTLRCSSQSGHNTVSWYQQALGQGPQFIFQYYREEENGRGNFPPRFSGLQFPNYSSELNVNALELDDSALYLCASSWASRGADTQYFGPGTRLTVL.

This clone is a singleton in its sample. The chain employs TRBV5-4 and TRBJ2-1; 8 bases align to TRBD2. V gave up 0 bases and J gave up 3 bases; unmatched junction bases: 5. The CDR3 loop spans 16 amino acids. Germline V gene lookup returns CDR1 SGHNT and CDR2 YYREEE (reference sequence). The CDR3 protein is CASSLDSRGVYNEQFF. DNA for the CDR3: TGTGCCAGCAGCTTGGATTCGCGGGGGGTCTACAATGAGCAGTTCTTC.

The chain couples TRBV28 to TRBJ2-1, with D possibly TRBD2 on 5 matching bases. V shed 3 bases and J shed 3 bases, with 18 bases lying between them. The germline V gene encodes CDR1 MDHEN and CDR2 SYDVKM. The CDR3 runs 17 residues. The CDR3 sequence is CASSFPPQRQFYNEQFF. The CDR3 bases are TGTGCCAGCAGTTTTCCCCCCCAGCGGCAGTTCTACAATGAGCAGTTCTTC. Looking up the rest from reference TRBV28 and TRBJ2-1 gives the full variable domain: DVKVTQSSRYLVKRTGEKVFLECVQDMDHENMFWYRQDPGLGLRLIYFSYDVKMKEKGDIPEGYSVSREKKERFSLILESASTNQTSMYLCASSFPPQRQFYNEQFFGPGTRLTVL.